This is a list of T cell receptor beta chains from one sample in a study of blood T cell repertoires in COVID-19. Data came from immunoSEQ multiplex PCR; TCRdb stores just in-frame clones and leaves some out. This sample carries approximately 140,000 clones, 84% of them seen once, and the ten largest clones take around two fifths. The sample comprised peripheral blood. The receptors come from a human donor in a cohort sampled during active COVID-19. CDR3s include the opening cysteine and the closing phenylalanine or tryptophan. The D gene is left open where the match is weak. Size tells how often a clone was seen (once, few, many) or the class of an expanded clone, and some rows leave it out.

size,V,J,D,CDR3,DNA
-,TRBV5-4,TRBJ1-4,-,CASSAGWGEKLFF,TGTGCCAGCAGCGCGGGATGGGGTGAAAAACTGTTTTTT
-,TRBV28,TRBJ1-4,-,CASNLSGKKLFF,TGTGCCAGCAACCTCTCCGGGAAAAAACTGTTTTTT
few,TRBV6-2/TRBV6-3,TRBJ2-7,TRBD1,CASSRDRGQEQYF,TGTGCCAGCAGTAGGGACAGGGGTCAAGAGCAGTACTTC
few,TRBV2,TRBJ2-3,TRBD1,CASTMRTGSDTQYF,TGTGCCAGCACTATGAGGACAGGGTCAGATACGCAGTATTTT
-,TRBV28,TRBJ1-2,-,CASSLGDTHYGYTF,TGTGCCAGCAGTTTGGGGGACACCCACTATGGCTACACCTTC
-,TRBV19,TRBJ1-6,TRBD1,CASSFGTGKGSPLHF,TGTGCCAGTAGTTTCGGGACAGGGAAAGGATCACCCCTCCACTTT
-,TRBV7-4,TRBJ1-6,TRBD1,CASREGTGCSPLHF,TGTGCCAGCAGAGAAGGGACAGGGTGTTCACCCCTCCACTTT
few,TRBV27,TRBJ2-7,TRBD1,CASSSPGTGSYEQYF,TGTGCCAGCAGTTCCCCCGGGACAGGCTCCTACGAGCAGTACTTC
few,TRBV10-3,TRBJ1-6,TRBD1,CAISEPRQGAFSPLHF,TGTGCCATCAGTGAGCCCCGGCAGGGGGCCTTCTCACCCCTCCACTTT
-,TRBV6-1,TRBJ1-2,-,CASSEVGQASSYGYTF,TGTGCCAGCAGTGAAGTAGGTCAAGCGTCGAGCTATGGCTACACCTTC
-,TRBV6-2/TRBV6-3,TRBJ2-5,-,CASSYPQGEETQYF,TGTGCCAGCAGTTACCCACAGGGAGAAGAGACCCAGTACTTC
once,TRBV29-1,TRBJ2-3,-,CTILGGGTDTQYF,TGCACCATACTAGGGGGTGGAACAGATACGCAGTATTTT
-,TRBV19,TRBJ1-5,TRBD1,CASSTGTGSHQPQHF,TGTGCCAGTAGTACAGGGACAGGGAGCCATCAGCCCCAGCATTTT
-,TRBV19,TRBJ2-1,TRBD1,CATRGDRGRQFF,TGTGCCACCAGGGGGGACAGGGGTCGACAGTTCTTC
-,TRBV5-1,TRBJ2-7,TRBD1,CASSLYSRDREYEQYF,TGCGCCAGCAGCTTGTACTCCCGGGACAGGGAATACGAGCAGTACTTC
-,TRBV9,TRBJ2-2,TRBD2,CASSIRTSGGELFF,TGTGCCAGCAGCATCCGGACTAGCGGCGGGGAGCTGTTTTTT
-,TRBV11-3,TRBJ1-1,-,CASSRQEKNTEAFF,TGTGCCAGCAGCCGACAGGAAAAGAACACTGAAGCTTTCTTT
-,TRBV3-1/TRBV3-2,TRBJ2-1,TRBD2,CASSQDLAGGRNEQFF,TGTGCCAGCAGCCAAGATCTAGCGGGGGGCCGGAATGAGCAGTTCTTC
-,TRBV11-2,TRBJ2-7,-,CASSLVGGHLGIEQYF,TGTGCCAGCAGCTTAGTAGGGGGACATCTGGGGATCGAGCAGTACTTC
-,TRBV7-9,TRBJ2-1,TRBD1,CASSLGQGGGEQFF,TGTGCCAGCAGCTTAGGACAGGGTGGGGGTGAGCAGTTCTTC
once,TRBV30,TRBJ2-7,TRBD1,CAWSNPGTGAHEQYF,TGTGCCTGGAGTAACCCCGGGACAGGGGCCCACGAGCAGTACTTC
-,TRBV4-2,TRBJ1-4,-,CASSQSISVGSEKLFF,TGTGCCAGCAGCCAATCAATTAGTGTTGGGAGTGAAAAACTGTTTTTT
-,TRBV18,TRBJ2-7,-,CASSPGGRGTYEQYF,TGTGCCAGCTCACCAGGAGGGAGGGGGACCTACGAGCAGTACTTC
-,TRBV4-1,TRBJ2-3,TRBD2,CASGERDTDTQYF,TGCGCCAGCGGGGAGCGGGACACAGATACGCAGTATTTT
-,TRBV7-9,TRBJ1-2,TRBD1,CASRGQGKYGYTF,TGTGCCAGCAGGGGACAGGGCAAATATGGCTACACCTTC
once,TRBV19,TRBJ1-2,-,CASSITGGLYGYTF,TGTGCCAGTAGTATCACAGGCGGATTGTATGGCTACACCTTC
-,TRBV5-4,TRBJ1-2,-,CASSIQGRGNYGYTF,TGTGCCAGCAGCATACAGGGAAGGGGTAACTATGGCTACACCTTC
-,TRBV10-2,TRBJ1-5,TRBD1,CASMGDSTYQPQHF,TGCGCCAGCATGGGGGACAGTACCTATCAGCCCCAGCATTTT
-,TRBV28,TRBJ2-1,TRBD2,CASSLAGGQDNEQFF,TGTGCCAGCAGCCTAGCGGGGGGGCAAGACAATGAGCAGTTCTTC
-,TRBV4-1,TRBJ2-1,TRBD1,CASSQQRQGFPYNEQFF,TGCGCCAGCAGCCAACAAAGACAGGGATTTCCCTACAATGAGCAGTTCTTC
once,TRBV5-1,TRBJ2-5,-,CASGGQGQETQYF,TGCGCCAGCGGTGGGCAGGGGCAAGAGACCCAGTACTTC
few,TRBV3-1/TRBV3-2,TRBJ1-2,-,CASSPLRRTGPGDGYTF,TGTGCCAGCAGCCCCTTACGCCGTACTGGGCCAGGGGATGGCTACACCTTC
once,TRBV5-8,TRBJ2-3,TRBD2,CASSVLAGLTDTQYF,TGTGCCAGCAGCGTACTAGCGGGGCTCACAGATACGCAGTATTTT
once,TRBV25-1,TRBJ2-7,TRBD2,CASTLADGEQYF,TGTGCCAGCACTCTAGCGGATGGCGAGCAGTACTTC
-,TRBV5-6,TRBJ2-7,TRBD1,CASSISRGSYEQYF,TGTGCCAGCAGCATCTCCAGGGGGTCCTACGAGCAGTACTTC